This T cell receptor (beta chain) comes out of a study of PD-1 blockade in classical Hodgkin lymphoma. Time point noted: cycle 4 day 1 (C4D1), after more than five weeks of nivolumab. All patients relapsed after autologous stem cell transplantation, and brentuximab vedotin exposure varied. Through magnetic negative selection, CD8+ T cells were separated from PBMCs that had been thawed. The CDR3 consists of 16 residues. Germline lookup yields CDR1 MNHEY and CDR2 SVGAGI. V shed 0 bases, J shed 5 bases, and the junction held 6 bases outside the gene matches. Method: immunoSEQ multiplex PCR; TCRdb's copy keeps in-frame clones and lacks some. The table includes about 20,000 clones, 75% to 90% detected once.

The sequence was collected from a human donor with classical Hodgkin lymphoma. Sequencing was performed on CD8+ T cells from blood, taken before the fourth cycle of nivolumab. The V call is TRBV6-5, the J call TRBJ2-7, with 11 bases that match TRBD2. The CDR3 loop is CASSYSMTSGNDEQYF. The DNA for the CDR3 is TGTGCCAGCAGTTACTCGATGACTAGCGGGAACGACGAGCAGTACTTC.